This TCR beta chain was captured by sequencing in a study of cytomegalovirus exposure and HLA in healthy donors. Overall study results and limits: Later analysis demonstrated an association between a missense DCLRE1C variant and TCR beta V- and J-gene trimming. The productive fraction for most TCR beta V segments was about 87% or about 30% in an earlier analysis. The authors enumerated 150 to 200 TCR beta chains as linked to cytomegalovirus.

Of note for this clone: The antigen remains unidentified.

Amplification used 60 Vbeta primers and 13 Jbeta primers. Some clones are missing from TCRdb's copy, which holds only in-frame ones; the method was immunoSEQ multiplex PCR. The sample's table shows around 200,000 clones. The V end was cut by 2 bases, the J end by 3 bases, with 11 bases between. The V gene's germline CDR1 is MNHEY and CDR2 SVGAGI. The CDR3 runs to 16 residues. The clonotype comes from a woman aged 25 to 39 in good health and CMV-seropositive. The rearrangement uses TRBV6-5 and TRBJ1-6, with a tentative D call TRBD1 (5 bases). Sequencing was done on a sample of PBMCs. The CDR3 DNA is TGTGCCAGCAGTTACGGTTCGACAGTCTATAATTCACCCCTCCACTTT. Translated, it gives CASSYGSTVYNSPLHF.